Listed here is a single TCR beta chain. This specimen comes from a study of OX40 agonist ivuxolimab in advanced cancers. Study as a whole: Patients in dose escalation had liver, melanoma, kidney or head and neck cancers. Partial responses were achieved by three patients: one hepatocellular carcinoma, two cutaneous melanoma.

Peripheral blood came from all dose cohorts at three timepoints. The CDR3 is 14 amino acids. The V and J ends lost 2 bases and 10 bases respectively, with 12 bases between them. Germline assignment: CDR1 MNHNS and CDR2 SASEGT. Produced via immunoSEQ multiplex PCR; TCRdb's table is partial and in-frame only. The table records some 70,000 clones, under 95% of them present only once. The chain recombines TRBV6-1 with TRBJ1-6, with D possibly being TRBD1 (6 bases). The input for sequencing was CD4+ or CD8+ T cells sorted from blood, taken in a trial of the OX40 agonist ivuxolimab. The sequence was collected from an adult with an advanced solid tumor such as melanoma, head and neck, liver or kidney cancer. The CDR3 region is CASSERQGWSPLHF. CDR3 nucleotides: TGTGCCAGCAGTGAAAGGCAGGGGTGGTCACCCCTCCACTTT.